This T cell receptor beta chain was retrieved from a study of cytomegalovirus exposure and HLA in healthy donors. This clone was counted a few times. What it recognizes is unknown. This CDR3 comprises 19 residues. Trimming stripped 0 bases from V and 0 bases from J, with 18 bases between. Germline CDR1 is SGHRS and CDR2 is YFSETQ. Both 60 Vbeta primers and 13 Jbeta primers went into the PCR. Produced via immunoSEQ multiplex PCR; TCRdb's table is partial and in-frame only. The sample lists 110,000 to 150,000 clones, around four fifths occurring once. Study results and limitations: The study recorded over 150 TCR beta chains that were cytomegalovirus-associated. Analyses of presence/absence relied on an assumption of roughly uniform sequencing depth across donors. Differences between HLA loci emerged in a later analysis of TCR association rates, with DRB1 most and HLA-C fewest.

The sample comprised PBMCs. The TCR comes from a boy between 2 and 15 years old in good health and CMV-seronegative. This chain uses TRBV5-1 with TRBJ1-4, with D maybe TRBD1 (6 bases). This chain's CDR3 is CASSLAGTTGYATNEKLFF. CDR3 DNA sequence: TGCGCCAGCAGCTTGGCCGGCACGACAGGATATGCAACTAATGAAAAACTGTTTTTT.